Below are 26 T cell receptor beta chains sequenced from a single sample in a study of blood T cells in healthy people across ages. Then a second PCR, running roughly 7 to 11 cycles, was carried out with a sample-barcoded 5' primer and a J-beta primer mix. A single record per CDR3 protein comes from TCRdb applying MiXCR to the 5' RACE reads. In the table there are over a million distinct CDR3 sequences, approximately 63% of which are singletons. Material for sequencing was blood. These receptors were collected from a man younger than 30 in good health.

The rearrangement uses TRBV11-2 and TRBJ2-1; 13 bases map to TRBD2. Unmatched junction bases numbered 9, after V lost 1 base and J lost 6 bases. CDR3 length: 18 residues. CDR1 and CDR2 (germline): SGHAT, FQNNGV. The CDR3 sequence is CASSLGRTSGSQGNEQFF. The CDR3 DNA follows: TGTGCCAGCAGCTTAGGCCGGACTAGCGGGAGTCAGGGCAATGAGCAGTTCTTC. Drawing the rest from reference TRBV11-2 and TRBJ2-1, the complete variable domain is EAGVAQSPRYKIIEKRQSVAFWCNPISGHATLYWYQQILGQGPKLLIQFQNNGVVDDSQLPKDRFSAERLKGVDSTLKIQPAKLEDSAVYLCASSLGRTSGSQGNEQFFGPGTRLTVL.

This clonotype was observed a single time. V is TRBV11-2 and J is TRBJ2-3, with unresolved D. Looked up from germline, CDR1 is SGHAT and CDR2 is FQNNGV. There are 16 residues in the CDR3. Trimming took off 2 bases at V and 4 bases at J, with 16 bases between the two ends. The CDR3 region has the DNA TGTGCCAGCAGCTTAAGCGCCCTCGTGGGCGCAGATACGCAGTATTTT. Amino acids: CASSLSALVGADTQYF.

This clonotype was found a few times. The rearrangement links TRBV20-1 to TRBJ2-7, with D tentatively TRBD1 or TRBD2 (7 bases each). The V end lost 6 bases, the J end lost 2 bases, and 23 bases lay between the germline ends. The CDR3 loop spans 16 amino acids. In germline, CDR1 is DFQATT, CDR2 SNEGSKA (reference sequence). CDR3: CSATDREGVNAYEQYF. CDR3 in DNA: TGCAGTGCAACCGACAGGGAGGGGGTAAACGCCTACGAGCAGTACTTC.

The V call is TRBV27, the J call TRBJ2-1, with D hard to call. Germline V lookup: CDR1 MNHEY, CDR2 SMNVEV (reference sequence). V lost 2 bases and J lost 10, with 18 bases in between. CDR3 size: 15 residues. In DNA, the CDR3 is TGTGCCAGCAGTTTAGGTGACGAGAAGTACTACGAGCAGTTCTTC. Protein: CASSLGDEKYYEQFF.

The chain carries TRBV5-1 and TRBJ1-4; D is undetermined. The CDR3 has 15 residues. Germline-derived CDR1 and CDR2 are SGHRS and YFSETQ. V was clipped by 5 bases and J by 0 bases, with 11 bases between them. The CDR3 DNA reads as TGCGCCAGCAGTCCCAACCGAGCAACTAATGAAAAACTGTTTTTT. This translates into CASSPNRATNEKLFF.

As concerns this clonotype: One end of the junction varies from germline; a read error may be responsible. The V call is TRBV5-1, the J call TRBJ2-3; possible D gene TRBD1, 6 bases. CDR1 SGHRS and CDR2 YFSETQ come from the germline V gene. There are 14 residues in the CDR3. CDR3 nucleotides: TGTGCCAGCAGCCCAGACAGGAGAAGGGATACGCAGTATTTT. It translates to CASSPDRRRDTQYF.

The V and J genes are TRBV6-6 and TRBJ2-5; no reliable D call. The CDR3 runs to 13 residues. Trimming stripped 8 bases from V and 11 bases from J, with 21 bases between. CDR1 MNHNY and CDR2 SVGAGI come from the germline V gene (reference sequence). The CDR3 DNA is TGTGCCAGCGGGGAAGCCTCCTACAATGAGCAGTACTTC. Its translation is CASGEASYNEQYF.

This clonotype appeared a few times. The gene calls are TRBV4-3 and TRBJ1-6, with 7 bases fitting TRBD1. Germline V gene data show CDR1 as LGHNA and CDR2 as YSLEER. The CDR3 is 15 amino acids. V lost 3 bases to trimming and J lost 7 bases; unmatched junction nucleotides: 6. The DNA of the CDR3 is TGCGCCAGCAGCCAGGACAGGTATCGAAATTCACCCCTCCACTTT. This encodes CASSQDRYRNSPLHF.

Notes on this clonotype: A much larger clonotype is one base distant, so this may be a read error. The rearrangement joins TRBV6-5 to TRBJ1-2; 8 bases fit TRBD1. With V trimmed by 2 bases and J by 6 bases, 2 bases remained unmatched. The CDR3 contains 13 residues. The germline V gene has CDR1 MNHEY and CDR2 SVGAGI. This chain's CDR3 is CASSYATGDGYTF. In nucleotides, the CDR3 is TGTGCCAGCAGTTACGCGACAGGGGATGGCTACACCTTC.

This clonotype has only a few counts. CDR3 DNA sequence: TGTGCCAGCAGTTTAAGGGAACAGGTCTCTAACTATGGCTACACCTTC. Its translation: CASSLREQVSNYGYTF. The V and J genes are TRBV12-3 or TRBV12-4 and TRBJ1-2, with D perhaps matching TRBD1 (5 bases). V lost 2 bases to trimming and J lost 0 bases, with 13 bases between them. The CDR3 loop spans 16 amino acids.

The chain joins TRBV7-2 to TRBJ1-2, with a tentative D call TRBD1 (5 bases). CDR3 length: 14 amino acids. V gave up 5 bases and J gave up 8 bases, with 18 bases separating them. Germline V gives CDR1 SGHTA, CDR2 FQGNSA. CDR3 DNA: TGTGCCAGCAGCCCAAGGGGAGTGGTCGGAGGCTACACCTTC. This sequence encodes CASSPRGVVGGYTF.

A single count supports this clonotype. The chain employs TRBV7-9 and TRBJ1-5; no clear D. Trimming cost V 5 bases and J 5 bases, with 16 bases left between them. The germline V gene encodes CDR1 SEHNR and CDR2 FQNEAQ (reference sequence). The CDR3 consists of 15 residues. The CDR3 coding sequence is TGTGCCAGCAGCACCGGGCCATACGAGCATCAGCCCCAGCATTTT. It codes for CASSTGPYEHQPQHF. Full variable domain (rest looked up from reference TRBV7-9 and TRBJ1-5): DTGVSQNPRHKITKRGQNVTFRCDPISEHNRLYWYRQTLGQGPEFLTYFQNEAQLEKSRLLSDRFSAERPKGSFSTLEIQRTEQGDSAMYLCASSTGPYEHQPQHFGDGTRLSIL.

This clonotype was observed once. The chain recombines TRBV12-3 or TRBV12-4 with TRBJ2-1; 9 positions match TRBD2. The V gene end was trimmed by 6 bases and the J gene end by 2 bases; junction bases not matched to a gene: 11. This CDR3 is built from 17 residues. The CDR3 loop is CASSFYGAGGPYNEQFF. CDR3 nucleotides: TGTGCCAGCAGCTTTTATGGGGCGGGAGGGCCCTACAATGAGCAGTTCTTC.

This clonotype came up a few times. The chain employs TRBV7-9 and TRBJ1-4; no firm D call. The ends were cut back, 4 bases at V and 10 bases at J, with 16 bases in the middle. CDR3 length equals 14 residues. Germline CDR1 and CDR2: SEHNR and FQNEAQ (reference sequence). The CDR3 region is CASSSAPTRGKLFF. DNA for the CDR3: TGTGCCAGCAGCTCCGCCCCAACTCGAGGAAAACTGTTTTTT. The full variable domain, in which reference TRBV7-9 and TRBJ1-4 provide the parts outside the CDR3, is DTGVSQNPRHKITKRGQNVTFRCDPISEHNRLYWYRQTLGQGPEFLTYFQNEAQLEKSRLLSDRFSAERPKGSFSTLEIQRTEQGDSAMYLCASSSAPTRGKLFFGSGTQLSVL.

As to this clonotype: The junction departs from germline at one end; a sequencing error may be responsible. The CDR3 DNA follows: TGTACCAGCAGCTTAGTAGCGGGAGATACGCAGTATTTT. Translating it yields CTSSLVAGDTQYF. V gene TRBV7-8 combines with J gene TRBJ2-3, with 7 bases lining up with TRBD2. Germline V gene lookup returns CDR1 SGHVS and CDR2 FQNEAQ. CDR3 length: 13 amino acids.

The rearrangement joins TRBV6-6 to TRBJ1-4; D unclear. V was cut by 2 bases and J by 0 bases, with 7 bases left in between. The CDR3 has 15 residues. Germline CDR1 reads MNHNY; CDR2 reads SVGAGI (reference sequence). CDR3 nucleotide sequence: TGTGCCAGCAGTTACAACACCCCAACTAATGAAAAACTGTTTTTT. It encodes CASSYNTPTNEKLFF.

This chain connects TRBV7-9 to TRBJ1-2; TRBD1 matches 8 bases. The CDR3 spans 14 residues. After removal of 7 bases from V and 5 bases from J, the junction contained 9 bases not matched to a gene. The germline gives CDR1 SEHNR, CDR2 FQNEAQ (reference sequence). The CDR3 DNA reads TGTGCCAGCAACCCACCGGGACAGGATTATGGCTACACCTTC. Protein sequence: CASNPPGQDYGYTF. The full variable domain, in which reference TRBV7-9 and TRBJ1-2 provide the parts outside the CDR3, is DTGVSQNPRHKITKRGQNVTFRCDPISEHNRLYWYRQTLGQGPEFLTYFQNEAQLEKSRLLSDRFSAERPKGSFSTLEIQRTEQGDSAMYLCASNPPGQDYGYTFGSGTRLTVV.

This chain uses TRBV28 with TRBJ2-5; D is possibly TRBD2 (5 bases). This CDR3 region has 14 residues. The germline gives CDR1 MDHEN, CDR2 SYDVKM. V dropped 6 bases and J dropped 13 bases, with 24 bases sitting between them. This CDR3 reads CASSPAGSGNELYF. Written as DNA, the CDR3 is TGTGCCAGCAGCCCAGCCGGGTCGGGGAACGAGCTGTACTTC.

The chain links TRBV6-2 or TRBV6-3 to TRBJ2-6; the match to TRBD1 covers 7 bases. This CDR3 spans 18 amino acids. Germline CDR1 MNHEY, CDR2 SVGEGT. V was pared by 6 bases and J by 0 bases, with 11 bases of the junction left unmatched. The CDR3 nucleotides are TGTGCCAGCAGGCCTCACGGGACAGCGAGCTCTGGGGCCAACGTCCTGACTTTC. Protein sequence: CASRPHGTASSGANVLTF.

This clonotype was observed once. The chain has TRBV4-1 and TRBJ1-4, with D unresolved. The CDR3 consists of 15 residues. V was trimmed by 6 bases and J by 0 bases, leaving 11 bases between them. Germline V gene lookup returns CDR1 MGHRA and CDR2 YSYEKL. CDR3 in DNA: TGCGCCAGCAGGGAAGACGGAGCAACTAATGAAAAACTGTTTTTT. Encoded protein: CASREDGATNEKLFF.

This chain links TRBV6-6 with TRBJ2-1; TRBD2 is a possible D gene (7 bases). CDR3 size: 16 residues. V lost 0 bases, J lost 4 bases, and 13 bases lay in between. Germline CDR1 reads MNHNY; CDR2 reads SVGAGI (reference sequence). The CDR3 reads CASSYSLGGLYNEQFF. The CDR3 bases are TGTGCCAGCAGTTACTCTCTCGGGGGGCTATACAATGAGCAGTTCTTC.

This clonotype was counted between two and nine times. The chain employs TRBV2 and TRBJ2-7; D might be TRBD2 (5 bases). This CDR3 comprises 14 residues. Germline V CDR1 and CDR2: SNHLY, FYNNEI. Trimming cost V 3 bases and J 0 bases, with 9 bases left between them. The CDR3 region has the DNA TGTGCCAGCAGTGAGCGGGTCAGCTCCTACGAGCAGTACTTC. It specifies CASSERVSSYEQYF. Drawing the rest from reference TRBV2 and TRBJ2-7, the complete variable domain is EPEVTQTPSHQVTQMGQEVILRCVPISNHLYFYWYRQILGQKVEFLVSFYNNEISEKSEIFDDQFSVERPDGSNFTLKIRSTKLEDSAMYFCASSERVSSYEQYFGPGTRLTVT.

The V and J genes are TRBV19 and TRBJ1-1; no clear D. V lost 5 bases to trimming and J lost 2 bases, with 12 bases between them. From germline, CDR1 is LNHDA and CDR2 SQIVND (reference sequence). The length of the CDR3 is 14 residues. CDR3 residues: CASSPSSDNTEAFF. CDR3 coding DNA: TGTGCCAGTAGTCCTAGTTCCGACAACACTGAAGCTTTCTTT. The entire variable domain, with the rest obtained from reference TRBV19 and TRBJ1-1, is as follows: DGGITQSPKYLFRKEGQNVTLSCEQNLNHDAMYWYRQDPGQGLRLIYYSQIVNDFQKGDIAEGYSVSREKKESFPLTVTSAQKNPTAFYLCASSPSSDNTEAFFGQGTRLTVV.

CDR3 bases: TGCAGTGGGATGGGGGGCCGTTCCTACGAGCAGTACTTC. Translation gives CSGMGGRSYEQYF. This rearrangement joins TRBV20-1 to TRBJ2-7; D may correspond to TRBD1 or TRBD2 (6 bases each). Per germline, CDR1 DFQATT and CDR2 SNEGSKA (reference sequence). V lost 7 bases and J lost 1, with 14 bases in between. The CDR3 is 13 residues long.

The chain joins TRBV18 to TRBJ2-7; no firm D call. CDR1 is KGHSH, CDR2 LQKENI, per germline. Between the trimmed V and J ends, which lost 6 bases and 2 bases, there was a span of 17 bases. This CDR3 contains 15 residues. CDR3 protein: CASSLSSEAPYEQYF. The CDR3 nucleotides read TGTGCCAGCTCCCTCAGTTCTGAGGCCCCCTACGAGCAGTACTTC.

The V gene is TRBV12-3 or TRBV12-4, the J gene TRBJ1-6, with D unclear. V lost 8 bases and J lost 3, with 11 bases in between. This CDR3 comprises 14 residues. CDR3 coding DNA: TGTGCCAGCGGGTTGGCCGTCTATAATTCACCCCTCCACTTT. It translates to CASGLAVYNSPLHF.